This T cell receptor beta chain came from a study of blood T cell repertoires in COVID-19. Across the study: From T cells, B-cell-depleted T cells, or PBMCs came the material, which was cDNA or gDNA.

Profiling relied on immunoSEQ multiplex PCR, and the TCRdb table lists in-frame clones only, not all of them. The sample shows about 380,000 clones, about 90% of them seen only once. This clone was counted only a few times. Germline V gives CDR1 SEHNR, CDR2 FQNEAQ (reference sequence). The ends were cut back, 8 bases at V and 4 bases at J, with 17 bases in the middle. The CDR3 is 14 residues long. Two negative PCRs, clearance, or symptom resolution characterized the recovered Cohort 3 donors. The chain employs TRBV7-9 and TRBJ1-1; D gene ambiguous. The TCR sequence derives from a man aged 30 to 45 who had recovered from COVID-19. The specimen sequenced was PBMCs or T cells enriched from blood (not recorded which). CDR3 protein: CASQLPQSGTEAFF. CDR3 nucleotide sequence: TGTGCCAGCCAGCTCCCGCAATCGGGCACTGAAGCTTTCTTT.